The entry that follows covers one T cell receptor beta chain sequence. The target of this receptor is not known. No much larger clonotype is one base removed from it; base qualities were not supplied. The identical CDR3 is also encoded by other nucleotide sequences in the sample. TCR CDR3 regions were amplified from genomic DNA by multiplex PCR using the deep immunoSEQ assay. Extracted genomic DNA from each cell subset was spread evenly across all wells of several immunoSEQ 96-well plates, with each plate serving as a replicate. For sorted subsets, 200 to 250 ng genomic DNA, equal to tens of thousands of T cell genomes, was loaded into each replicate PCR. The purified libraries were quantified using a Qubit 3.0 fluorometer, sized with a Bioanalyzer 2100, and then quantified again using the KAPA Library Quantification kit. Every immunoSEQ 96-well plate was sequenced on a separate single-read 150-cycle Illumina NextSeq 550 flow cell. The original methods were these. Because the immunoSEQ output held only junctional sequences and lacked quality scores, the filtering could not match the filtering applied to full-length reads. Sequences were annotated with PyIR, a Python wrapper for IgBLAST v1.9, using IMGT germline references to assign V/J genes and CDR3. Any read was removed if the V/J assignment was weak (E-value above 1e-6), the CDR3 was missing, or the read contained stop codons, out-of-frame junctions, or ambiguous translated residues. V3J clonotypes were defined as sequences sharing an identical inferred V gene, J gene, and CDR3 amino acid sequence. Percentage overlap between repertoires was computed as shared unique clonotypes divided by the size of the smaller repertoire. Repertoire richness was assessed with RTK rarefaction, the Chao1 estimator, and Recon v2.1 estimates of unobserved clonotypes. Generation probabilities were computed with OLGA for all TCRbeta clonotypes obtained by the gDNA method from several donors. The table was pulled from immuneACCESS by TCRdb, which kept in-frame rearrangements only. Such tables lose some clones; where checked, under half of the loss comes from unresolved V genes, and the rest has no known cause. V and J calls and clone size are those listed in that table; D and trimming were worked out from the DNA. In this sample the table shows more than 2 million clones, about 94% of which occur a single time. The ten most abundant clones make up around 1.7% of the sample.

The entry originates in a study of shared clonotypes between healthy human individuals (dated by TCRdb to 2018 to 2020). Notes on the research overall: A couple of women and a few men aged 18 to 49 years were included in the cohort. Blood TCR repertoires of about 5 healthy adults were deeply sequenced to estimate repertoire size and the extent of clonotype sharing between individuals. To increase sequencing depth and limit assay-specific biases, different laboratories used diverse techniques to prepare libraries and sequence TCR repertoires. For each donor, CD4 naive and CD4 memory were each run on three plates, CD8 naive on two plates, and CD8 memory on one plate. Between about 0.85 and 9.5 billion PBMCs per donor were obtained by leukapheresis.

Study-level results and caveats: Sampling was restricted to blood, and TCR repertoires in tissue are likely to differ from TCR repertoires in blood. Larger estimated clonotype richness was generally found for naive subsets than for memory subsets. Because the study included a small number of donors, the genetic and exposure-history diversity represented was limited. Even with the large sequencing depth, rarefaction of the sorted-subset datasets indicated that sequencing was incomplete. Sharing across several donors was observed for roughly 5.4% of naive CD4, over 3% of naive CD8, about 2.3% of memory CD4, and 0.4% of memory CD8 clonotypes. Pairwise subsampling indicated that sequencing depth was expected to affect the degree of clonotype sharing among donors. Higher generation probabilities were observed for clonotypes shared by all four sorted-subset donors than for non-shared clonotypes.

For the CD8 naive samples, CD45RO-negative cells were positively selected for CCR7, yielding a CD45RA+CCR7+ population from which TemRA cells were excluded. Donors were healthy HIV-negative adults with no recently reported acute infections or vaccinations. Every donor was a Caucasian adult residing in Nashville, Tennessee, USA. Blood was obtained by leukapheresis, after which PBMCs were separated by Ficoll-Histopaque density gradient centrifugation and cryopreserved in liquid nitrogen vapor phase. Purity and quantity of every magnetically sorted T cell population were checked by analytical flow cytometry. Genomic DNA was isolated from each sorted fraction and quantified by UV absorbance on a Nanodrop 2000c. V and J are trimmed by 0 bases and 8 bases, and the gene matches miss 2 bases of the junction. CDR1 and CDR2, looked up from the germline V gene, are MNHEY and SVGAGI. The CDR3 sequence holds 13 residues, the cysteine and phenylalanine included. Of the read, only the CDR3 DNA is kept; its 39 bases are in frame from base 1.

The receptor chain draws on TRBV6-5 and TRBJ1-2, with 8 junctional bases fitting TRBD1. Sequenced: naive CD8+ T cells from PBMCs. Per the publication, the cell subset or site label means: CD45RA+CCR7+. This receptor was taken from a young man in good health. Some clones in this sample may be carry-over from other donors' samples. The nucleotides read TGTGCCAGCAGTTACTCGACAGGGGACGGCTACACCTTC. This gives the protein CASSYSTGDGYTF.